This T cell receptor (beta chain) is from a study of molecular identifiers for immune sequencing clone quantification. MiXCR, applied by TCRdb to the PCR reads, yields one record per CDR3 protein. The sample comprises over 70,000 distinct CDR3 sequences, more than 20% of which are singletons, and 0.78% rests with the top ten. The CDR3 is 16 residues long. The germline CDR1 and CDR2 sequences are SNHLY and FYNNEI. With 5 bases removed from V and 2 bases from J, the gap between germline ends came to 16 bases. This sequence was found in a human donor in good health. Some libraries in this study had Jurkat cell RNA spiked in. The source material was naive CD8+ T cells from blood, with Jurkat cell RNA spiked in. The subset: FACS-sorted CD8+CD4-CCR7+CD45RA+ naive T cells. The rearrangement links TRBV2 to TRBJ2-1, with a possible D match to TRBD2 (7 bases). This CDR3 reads CASSIRGAGPYNEQFF. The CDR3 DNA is TGTGCCAGCAGTATCCGGGGGGCCGGGCCCTACAATGAGCAGTTCTTC.